This TCR beta chain is from a study of beta chain features in type 1 diabetes (dated by TCRdb to about 2018). Study-level background: Mean age, gender distribution, total cell number and subset yield did not differ between patients and healthy donors. A total of under 140,000,000 sorted cells were examined across all samples, and the number of cells per subset was strongly correlated with RNA yield. The study compared TCRB repertoires of sorted circulating CD4+ T cell subsets between recently diagnosed type 1 diabetes patients and matched healthy donors. Regulatory and stem cell-like memory subsets were obtained from only 8 patients and roughly eight healthy donors, while naive and central memory subsets were obtained from all 30 or so donors. Findings and caveats that apply to the study as a whole: Because cDNA was sequenced instead of genomic DNA, highly expressing activated cells could be over-represented, though the groups showed no difference in activation or CD3 levels. PCR might favor shorter templates, but patient and control samples were amplified and corrected together, so any skew would affect both groups equally. Fewer insertions and more nucleotide deletions at VDJ recombination sites were observed in patients with type 1 diabetes, implying thymic rearrangement abnormalities. A moderate but significant shortening of TCRB CDR3 length was observed in type 1 diabetes patients in all four CD4+ subsets. Only small numbers of individuals were included in the HLA sub-analyses, which left unresolved whether HLA type had any influence on TCRB rearrangement. The naive, central memory and regulatory TCRB repertoires appeared to resemble one another more closely among patients than among healthy donors.

Each donor gave one peripheral blood draw, averaging approximately 0.11 L, which was collected into heparinised tubes. Using a panel that included CD45RO, CCR7, CD25, CD127, CD95 and CD27, naive, central memory, regulatory and stem cell-like memory CD4+ T cells were sorted on a BD FACSAria II. Every sorted population had a purity above 95%. PBMCs were separated immediately by Lymphoprep density gradient centrifugation and were stained directly, without being cultured. So that batch effects would be minimized, each experiment stained and sorted samples in pairs, pairing one healthy donor with one patient. Reading the germline V gene gives CDR1 MGHRA and CDR2 YSYEKL. From its cysteine to its phenylalanine, the CDR3 spans 17 amino acids. Just the 51-base CDR3 DNA is kept, in frame starting at base 1. Trimmed from V: 4 bases; trimmed from J: 0 bases; junction bases lacking a gene match: 9. This clone was seen just once. Its target antigen remains unknown. No much larger clone is present one base from it, and per-base qualities are unavailable.

The High Capacity cDNA Reverse Transcription Kit was used to reverse transcribe all of the isolated RNA, meaning that expressed TCRB transcripts were what got sequenced. Deep immunoSEQ sequencing was applied to naive, central memory and regulatory T cell samples, giving an average of around 4 million total reads per sample. After sorted cells were lysed in RLT buffer, RNA was extracted with DNase-treated RNeasy Micro or Mini kits, with the choice depending on cell number. Each cell subset was processed separately to prevent cross-contamination, with patient and healthy donor samples processed together. The immunoSEQ multiplex PCR was used to amplify TCRB sequences from cDNA, yielding 87-bp fragments that span the CDR3 region. Sequencing of the amplicons was done on the Illumina HiSeq platform. The paper's processing steps were these. Synthetic template baselines were used to correct PCR bias computationally, reads within Hamming distance 2 were collapsed, and singletons that could not be merged were discarded. Reads were aligned against IMGT to assign V, D and J genes, CDR3 length and insertions or deletions at six rearrangement sites. Within each subset, clonotype counts were normalized to sorted cell number, after which true diversity and Gini coefficients were computed with the tcR R package. Repertoire sharing was quantified using the overlap coefficient calculated on TCRB nucleotide sequences. As a proxy for the pre-selection repertoire, out-of-frame TCRB sequences from naive cells were analyzed. The clones in this table, taken by TCRdb from immuneACCESS, are in-frame only. Not every clone is retained; where verified, under half of the shortfall comes from an unresolved V gene, and the cause of the rest is unknown. The D gene and trimming were derived from the DNA, and the V and J assignments and clone size from that table. This sample gives roughly 700,000 clones in total; around 15% of them show up just once. Jointly, the top ten make up 0.022% of the sample.

The sequenced sample was naive CD4+ T cells from blood. The label giving this sample's cell subset or site can be read as: true naive CD4+ T cells. The chain couples TRBV4-1 to TRBJ2-3; TRBD2 matches 8 bases in the middle. This TCR was recovered from a man aged 18 to 29 with type 1 diabetes. Here is the DNA: TGCGCCAGCAGCCCAGGTGGCGGGGGGCCTAGCACAGATACGCAGTATTTT. It encodes CASSPGGGGPSTDTQYF.